This T cell receptor (beta chain) was identified in a study of response to subunit inactivated influenza vaccine. This clonotype was detected a few times. Antigen specificity is unknown. Findings of the study overall: The authors proposed limited new T cell recruitment per seasonal influenza vaccination.

TCRdb passed the RT-PCR reads through MiXCR, listing each CDR3 protein once. The sample consists of over 750,000 distinct CDR3 sequences, around 20% of them appearing once. V lost 3 bases, J lost 6 bases, and 7 bases stayed unmatched. Germline V gene data show CDR1 as SGHTA and CDR2 as FQGNSA. CDR3 length equals 15 residues. The chain combines TRBV7-2 with TRBJ2-1, with TRBD2 identical over 8 bases. The origin of this receptor is a man aged 45-60 years who received an inactivated influenza vaccine. The sequenced sample was PBMCs from blood, obtained roughly 5 days after vaccination. The CDR3, as DNA: TGTGCCAGCAGCTTGGGACTAGGGACCGGCAATGAGCAGTTCTTC. Translated: CASSLGLGTGNEQFF. The full variable domain, completed using reference TRBV7-2 and TRBJ2-1, is GAGVSQSPSNKVTEKGKDVELRCDPISGHTALYWYRQSLGQGLEFLIYFQGNSAPDKSGLPSDRFSAERTGGSVSTLTIQRTQQEDSAVYLCASSLGLGTGNEQFFGPGTRLTVL.